The rows below give T cell receptor beta chains drawn from one sample of a study of cytomegalovirus exposure and HLA in healthy donors. The method was immunoSEQ multiplex PCR; TCRdb's version includes in-frame clones alone and lacks a portion of them. Among under 150,000 clones listed, about four fifths were seen once. The sample comprised PBMCs. The source of these receptors is a young woman in good health and CMV-seronegative. Each CDR3 is given with its conserved first and last residue. The order of the fields is D gene, V gene, clone size, J gene, CDR3 protein, CDR3 DNA. The D gene is left open where the match is weak. Only some rows state a clone size, as once, few, many or a class for expanded clones.

TRBD2	TRBV5-1	NA	TRBJ2-7	CASSLELAGSYEQYF	TGCGCCAGCAGCTTGGAACTAGCGGGGTCCTACGAGCAGTACTTC
TRBD2	TRBV5-1	NA	TRBJ2-1	CASSAGTRVDEQFF	TGCGCCAGCAGCGCCGGGACTAGGGTCGATGAGCAGTTCTTC
NA	TRBV28	NA	TRBJ1-2	CASRRKQGSGGYTF	TGTGCCAGCAGAAGAAAACAGGGTTCGGGCGGCTACACCTTC
NA	TRBV19	few	TRBJ1-3	CASSIKSSGNTIYF	TGTGCCAGTAGTATTAAGAGCTCTGGAAACACCATATATTTT
TRBD2	TRBV4-1	NA	TRBJ2-7	CASSHITSGRGPNEQYF	TGCGCCAGCAGCCACATTACTAGCGGGAGAGGGCCGAACGAGCAGTACTTC
TRBD1	TRBV6-1	once	TRBJ1-2	CASFGQGVTNYGYTF	TGTGCCAGTTTCGGACAGGGCGTAACTAACTATGGCTACACCTTC
TRBD2	TRBV28	NA	TRBJ2-3	CASSLALLALSTDTQYF	TGTGCCAGCAGTCTCGCCTTACTAGCGTTGAGCACAGATACGCAGTATTTT
TRBD1	TRBV30	NA	TRBJ1-2	CALDRGLGYTF	TGTGCCTTAGACAGGGGACTGGGCTACACCTTC
NA	TRBV28	NA	TRBJ2-7	CASSFARGGVSGEQYF	TGTGCCAGCAGTTTTGCTCGAGGAGGGGTGTCCGGCGAGCAGTACTTC
TRBD2	TRBV6-1	NA	TRBJ2-7	CASIIGTSDYEQYF	TGTGCCAGCATTATCGGGACTAGCGACTACGAGCAGTACTTC
NA	TRBV19	few	TRBJ1-1	CASSPPRGGIPEAFF	TGTGCCAGTAGCCCACCTAGGGGAGGAATCCCTGAAGCTTTCTTT
NA	TRBV7-8	NA	TRBJ1-4	CASSLLGSPLGEKLFF	TGTGCCAGCAGCCTACTCGGGTCCCCGCTCGGCGAAAAACTGTTTTTT
TRBD1	TRBV28	NA	TRBJ1-1	CASSTRTGGLTEAFF	TGTGCCAGCAGTACAAGGACAGGGGGCTTAACTGAAGCTTTCTTT
TRBD1	TRBV7-2	NA	TRBJ2-1	CASSIGQGPNNEQFF	TGTGCCAGCAGCATTGGACAGGGCCCGAACAATGAGCAGTTCTTC
TRBD1	TRBV19	NA	TRBJ1-1	CASKTGGLGAFF	TGTGCCAGTAAAACAGGGGGATTGGGCGCTTTCTTT
TRBD1	TRBV7-9	NA	TRBJ1-4	CASSASGTGNEKLFF	TGTGCCAGCAGCGCCTCCGGGACAGGGAACGAAAAACTGTTTTTT
TRBD2	TRBV19	once	TRBJ2-1	CASSLAGGYNEQFF	TGTGCCAGTAGTTTAGCGGGAGGCTATAATGAGCAGTTCTTC
NA	TRBV4-3	NA	TRBJ1-3	CASSQEAGSGNTIYF	TGCGCCAGCAGCCAAGAGGCAGGGTCTGGAAACACCATATATTTT
NA	TRBV7-9	NA	TRBJ1-2	CASSSTQGGYGYTF	TGTGCCAGCAGCTCCACACAGGGCGGCTATGGCTACACCTTC
NA	TRBV7-8	NA	TRBJ2-3	CASSQNRAGDTQYF	TGTGCCAGCAGCCAAAACAGGGCCGGAGATACGCAGTATTTT
TRBD1	TRBV30	NA	TRBJ1-3	CAWSSGQNSGNTIYF	TGTGCCTGGAGTTCGGGACAGAACTCTGGAAACACCATATATTTT
TRBD2	TRBV7-9	NA	TRBJ2-5	CASSLTSGAETQYF	TGTGCCAGCAGCCTAACTAGCGGGGCTGAGACCCAGTACTTC
TRBD1	TRBV5-4	once	TRBJ1-2	CASSLGQGEYGYTF	TGTGCCAGCAGCTTGGGACAGGGCGAGTATGGCTACACCTTC
TRBD1	TRBV7-8	NA	TRBJ2-1	CASSWRGQVKYNEQFF	TGTGCCAGCAGCTGGAGGGGACAGGTGAAATACAATGAGCAGTTCTTC
TRBD1	TRBV7-2	NA	TRBJ2-3	CASSPRTGVNTQYF	TGCGCCAGCAGCCCCAGGACAGGGGTTAATACGCAGTATTTT
TRBD2	TRBV19	NA	TRBJ2-3	CASSISGVTDTQYF	TGTGCCAGTAGTATCAGCGGGGTCACAGATACGCAGTATTTT
TRBD2	TRBV18	NA	TRBJ2-3	CASSPLTPSGGTDTQYF	TGTGCCAGCTCACCGCTAACCCCTAGCGGGGGCACAGATACGCAGTATTTT